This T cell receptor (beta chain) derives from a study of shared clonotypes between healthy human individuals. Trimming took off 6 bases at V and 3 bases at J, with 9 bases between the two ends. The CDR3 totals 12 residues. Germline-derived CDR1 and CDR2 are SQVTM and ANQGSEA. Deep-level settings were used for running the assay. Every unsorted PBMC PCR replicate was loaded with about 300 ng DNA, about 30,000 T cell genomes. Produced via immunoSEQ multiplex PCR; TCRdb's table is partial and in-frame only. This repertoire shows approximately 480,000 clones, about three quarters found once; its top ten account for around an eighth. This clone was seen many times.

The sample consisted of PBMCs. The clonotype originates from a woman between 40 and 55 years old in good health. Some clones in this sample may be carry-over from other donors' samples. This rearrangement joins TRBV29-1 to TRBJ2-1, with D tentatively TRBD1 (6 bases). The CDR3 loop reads CSVGASYNEQFF. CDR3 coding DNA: TGCAGCGTGGGGGCTAGCTACAATGAGCAGTTCTTC.